This T cell receptor (beta chain) was observed in a study of control samples from healthy donors and cancer patients. As concerns this clone: An end of the junction does not agree with germline; a read error may underlie this. The same CDR3 can be traced to other DNA sequences in this sample.

Germline V gene lookup returns CDR1 LNHDA and CDR2 SQIVND (reference sequence). The CDR3 loop spans 14 amino acids. The table came from immunoSEQ multiplex PCR; TCRdb's copy has only in-frame clones and leaves some out. The sample consists of 90,000 to 120,000 clones, around 80% of them appearing once. Material: blood. V gene TRBV19 combines with J gene TRBJ1-1, with D maybe TRBD1 (6 bases). The source of this sequence is a man aged 18 to 29 in good health. The CDR3 DNA reads TGTGCCAGTAGTACCCGGACAGCGAACACTGAGGCTTTCTTT. Translation: CASSTRTANTEAFF.